These 3 T cell receptor beta chains were sequenced from one sample in a study of Graves' ophthalmopathy and Graves' hyperthyroidism. As the template, RNA transcripts were used to amplify TCR beta CDR3 regions. Amplification began with first-round RT-PCR using HTBI primers, then second-round multiplex PCR was performed. TCRdb re-derived calls from the multiplex PCR reads in MiXCR, one entry per CDR3 protein. This table holds about 550,000 distinct CDR3 sequences, under 40% found once. The sample comprised peripheral blood or thyroid tissue (not recorded which). Receptor source: an adult man with Graves' hyperthyroidism.

This clonotype was observed at least ten times. The rearrangement joins TRBV6-6 to TRBJ1-6, with 7 bases aligning to TRBD1. The CDR3 runs 12 residues. CDR1 MNHNY and CDR2 SVGAGI come from the germline V gene (reference sequence). V trimming: 6 bases; J trimming: 11 bases; junction bases outside the gene matches: 4. The CDR3 reads CASSSTGPPLHF. The CDR3 bases are TGTGCCAGCAGCTCGACAGGGCCACCCCTCCACTTT.

J is TRBJ2-6 and V is TRBV7-9; D gene uncertain. The CDR3 has 16 amino acids. Germline CDR1 reads SEHNR; CDR2 reads FQNEAQ (reference sequence). The V end lost 6 bases, the J end lost 0 bases, and 12 bases lay between the germline ends. CDR3 residues: CASSLLHLSGANVLTF. CDR3 coding DNA: TGTGCCAGCAGTTTATTACACCTCTCTGGGGCCAACGTCCTGACTTTC.

This clonotype was recorded at least ten times. This chain links TRBV10-3 with TRBJ2-2, with D possibly matching TRBD1 (6 bases). CDR3 size: 14 residues. Germline V gene data show CDR1 as ENHRY and CDR2 as SYGVKD. Trimming took off 4 bases at V and 3 bases at J, with 9 bases between the two ends. The CDR3 DNA sequence: TGTGCCATCAGTGCACAGGGTCACACCGGGGAGCTGTTTTTT. It specifies CAISAQGHTGELFF.